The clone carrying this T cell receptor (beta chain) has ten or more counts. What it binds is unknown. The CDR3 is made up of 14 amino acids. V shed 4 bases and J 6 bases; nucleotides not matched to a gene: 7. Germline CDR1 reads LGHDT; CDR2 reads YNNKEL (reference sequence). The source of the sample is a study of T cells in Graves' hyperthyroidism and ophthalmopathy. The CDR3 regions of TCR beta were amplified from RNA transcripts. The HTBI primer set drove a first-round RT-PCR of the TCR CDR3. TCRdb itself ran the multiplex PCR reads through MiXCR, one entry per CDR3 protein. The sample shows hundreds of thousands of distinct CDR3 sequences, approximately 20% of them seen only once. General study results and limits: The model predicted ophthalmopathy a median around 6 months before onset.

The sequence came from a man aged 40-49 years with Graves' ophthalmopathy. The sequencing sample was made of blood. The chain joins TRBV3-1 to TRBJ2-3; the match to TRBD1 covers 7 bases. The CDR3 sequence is CASSRDHRGDTQYF. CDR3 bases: TGTGCCAGCAGCCGCGACCACAGGGGTGATACGCAGTATTTT.